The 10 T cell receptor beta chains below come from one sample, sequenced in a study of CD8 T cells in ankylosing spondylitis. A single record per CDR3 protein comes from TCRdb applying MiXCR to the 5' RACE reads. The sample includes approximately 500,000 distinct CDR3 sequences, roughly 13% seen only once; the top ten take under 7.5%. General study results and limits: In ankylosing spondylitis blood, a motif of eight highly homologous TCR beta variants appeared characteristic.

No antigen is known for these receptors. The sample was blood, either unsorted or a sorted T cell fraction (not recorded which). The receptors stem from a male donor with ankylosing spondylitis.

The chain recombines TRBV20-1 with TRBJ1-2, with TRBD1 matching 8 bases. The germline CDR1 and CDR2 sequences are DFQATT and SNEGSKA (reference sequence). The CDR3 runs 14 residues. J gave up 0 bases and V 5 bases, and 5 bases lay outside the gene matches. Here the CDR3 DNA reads TGCAGTGCTGTTAACAGGGGGGCTAACTATGGCTACACCTTC. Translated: CSAVNRGANYGYTF.

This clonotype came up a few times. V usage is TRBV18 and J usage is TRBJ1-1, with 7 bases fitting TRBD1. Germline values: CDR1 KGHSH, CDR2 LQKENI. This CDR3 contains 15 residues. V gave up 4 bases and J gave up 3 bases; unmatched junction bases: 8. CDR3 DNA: TGTGCCAGCTCACGTTCGACAGGGATCGACACTGAAGCTTTCTTT. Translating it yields CASSRSTGIDTEAFF.

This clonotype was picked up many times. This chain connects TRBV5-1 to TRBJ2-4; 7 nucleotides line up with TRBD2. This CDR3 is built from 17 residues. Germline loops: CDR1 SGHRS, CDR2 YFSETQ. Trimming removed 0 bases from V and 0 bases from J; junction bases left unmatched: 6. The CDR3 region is CASSLAEVAGAKNIQYF. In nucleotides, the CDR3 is TGCGCCAGCAGCTTGGCCGAGGTAGCGGGAGCCAAAAACATTCAGTACTTC.

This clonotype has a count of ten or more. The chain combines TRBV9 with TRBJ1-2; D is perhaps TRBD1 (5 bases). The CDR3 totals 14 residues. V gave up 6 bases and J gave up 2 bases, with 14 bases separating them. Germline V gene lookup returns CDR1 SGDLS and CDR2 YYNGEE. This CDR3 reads CASNPGRQNYGYTF. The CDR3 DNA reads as TGTGCCAGCAACCCGGGACGGCAAAACTATGGCTACACCTTC.

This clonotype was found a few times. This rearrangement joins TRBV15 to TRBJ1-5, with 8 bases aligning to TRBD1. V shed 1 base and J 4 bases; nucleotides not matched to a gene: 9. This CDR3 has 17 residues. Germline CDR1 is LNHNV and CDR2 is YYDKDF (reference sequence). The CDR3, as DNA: TGTGCCACCAGCAGAGGAGGCGACAGGGGTGGGAATCAGCCCCAGCATTTT. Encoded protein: CATSRGGDRGGNQPQHF.

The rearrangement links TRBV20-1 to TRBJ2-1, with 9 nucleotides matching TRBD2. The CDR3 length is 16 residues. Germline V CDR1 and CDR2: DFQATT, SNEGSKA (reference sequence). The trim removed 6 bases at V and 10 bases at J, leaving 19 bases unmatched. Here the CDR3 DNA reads TGCAGTGCCTCGATATTTGGTCTAGCGGGGCGGCGGGAGCAGTTCTTC. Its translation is CSASIFGLAGRREQFF.

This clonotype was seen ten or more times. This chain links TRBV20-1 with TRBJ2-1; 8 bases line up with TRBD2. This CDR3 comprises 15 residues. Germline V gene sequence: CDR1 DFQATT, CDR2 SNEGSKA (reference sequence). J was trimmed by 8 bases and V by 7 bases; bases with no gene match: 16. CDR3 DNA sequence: TGCAGTGGAATCGGAGGCGGGAGGAATGCGGATGAGCAGTTCTTC. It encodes CSGIGGGRNADEQFF.

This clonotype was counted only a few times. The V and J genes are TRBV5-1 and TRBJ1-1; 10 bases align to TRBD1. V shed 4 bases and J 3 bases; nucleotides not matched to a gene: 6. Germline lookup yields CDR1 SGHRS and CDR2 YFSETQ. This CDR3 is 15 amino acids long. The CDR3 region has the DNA TGCGCCAGCAGCGCGGGACAGGGGTCCTACACTGAAGCTTTCTTT. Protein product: CASSAGQGSYTEAFF.

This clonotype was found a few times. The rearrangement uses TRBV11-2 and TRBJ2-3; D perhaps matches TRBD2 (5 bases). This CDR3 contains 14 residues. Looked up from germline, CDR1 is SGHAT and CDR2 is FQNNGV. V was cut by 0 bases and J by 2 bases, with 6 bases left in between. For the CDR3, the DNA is TGTGCCAGCAGCTTAGATGACTACACAGATACGCAGTATTTT. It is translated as CASSLDDYTDTQYF.

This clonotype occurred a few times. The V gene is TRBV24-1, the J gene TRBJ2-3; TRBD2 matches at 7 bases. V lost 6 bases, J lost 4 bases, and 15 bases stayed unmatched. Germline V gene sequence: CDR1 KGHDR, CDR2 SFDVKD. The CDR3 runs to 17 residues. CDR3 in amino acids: CATSHIPGGRGADTQYF. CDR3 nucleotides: TGTGCCACCAGTCATATTCCTGGCGGGAGAGGGGCAGATACGCAGTATTTT.